The 21 T cell receptor beta chains below were found in one sample sequenced in a study of T cell responses to AZD1222 COVID-19 vaccine (dated by TCRdb to the early 2020s). To prepare the library, the immunoSEQ multiplex PCR assay was applied. TCRdb took over this immuneACCESS table, retaining in-frame rearrangements with V and J assigned. Such tables are incomplete; in checked studies, under half of the missing clones stem from an unresolved V gene, and the remainder is unexplained. For this sample the table gives approximately 81,000 clones, of which under 90% were detected only once. The ten top clones hold roughly 1.3% of the sample. This specimen's time point label, interpreted: about 28 days (+/-7) after the second vaccine dose. Sequenced here: peripheral blood, sampled 28 days after the second AZD1222 dose. These receptors were obtained from an adult who received the AZD1222 COVID-19 vaccine.

The chain links TRBV2 to TRBJ2-1, with 10 positions matching TRBD2. The germline gives CDR1 SNHLY, CDR2 FYNNEI. V trimming: 2 bases; J trimming: 9 bases; junction bases outside the gene matches: 7. The CDR3 length is 15 residues. CDR3 sequence: CASSEYTSGNFEQFF. The CDR3 nucleotides read TGTGCCAGCAGTGAATATACTAGCGGGAATTTTGAGCAGTTCTTC.

In nucleotides, the CDR3 is TGTGCCAGCAGTTTATACTCCAACAGGGGGAATCAGCCCCAGCATTTT. Its protein product is CASSLYSNRGNQPQHF. The genes are TRBV28 and TRBJ1-5, with TRBD1 matching over 8 bases. Unmatched junction bases numbered 6, after V lost 1 base and J lost 4 bases. Germline V CDR1 and CDR2: MDHEN, SYDVKM. This CDR3 region has 16 residues.

The chain has TRBV5-4 and TRBJ2-3; no clear D gene. Per germline, CDR1 SGHNT and CDR2 YYREEE (reference sequence). Trimming cost V 2 bases and J 4 bases, with 8 bases left between them. This CDR3 spans 13 amino acids. The CDR3 bases are TGTGCCAGCAGCTTCGCTGGGGCAGATACGCAGTATTTT. Translation: CASSFAGADTQYF.

The rearrangement links TRBV7-6 to TRBJ1-1; D is possibly TRBD1 (5 bases). Germline CDR1 and CDR2: SGHVS and FNYEAQ. This CDR3 region has 15 residues. With 5 bases removed from V and 2 bases from J, the gap between germline ends came to 15 bases. The CDR3 sequence is CASSPRHGGNTEAFF. The DNA for the CDR3 is TGTGCCAGCAGCCCACGACACGGGGGAAACACTGAAGCTTTCTTT.

This chain connects TRBV28 to TRBJ2-3; D gene unclear. The CDR3 is 15 amino acids. V lost 3 bases, J lost 5 bases, and 15 bases lay in between. Germline loops: CDR1 MDHEN, CDR2 SYDVKM. CDR3 in DNA: TGTGCCAGCAGTTTCTTCCGAGCAGGTGGAGATACGCAGTATTTT. This sequence encodes CASSFFRAGGDTQYF.

The chain is built from TRBV7-6 and TRBJ1-1; D is uncertain. The germline V gene has CDR1 SGHVS and CDR2 FNYEAQ. CDR3 length: 15 residues. V lost 1 base and J 0 bases, leaving 9 bases between the germline ends. This chain's CDR3 is CASSLEGHMNTEAFF. In DNA, the CDR3 is TGTGCCAGCAGCTTAGAAGGCCATATGAACACTGAAGCTTTCTTT.

This clone has more than one count but fewer than ten. DNA for the CDR3: TGCAGTGCTAGTGATGGGAGCTCCTACGAGCAGTACTTC. This codes for CSASDGSSYEQYF. The chain uses TRBV20-1 and TRBJ2-7; tentatively, D is TRBD2 (5 bases). V was trimmed by 3 bases and J by 0 bases, leaving 9 bases between them. Germline assignment: CDR1 DFQATT and CDR2 SNEGSKA (reference sequence). This CDR3 spans 13 amino acids.

This clone was detected a few times. The CDR3: CASSMRTGGNTIYF. In nucleotides, the CDR3 is TGTGCCAGTAGTATGCGGACAGGGGGAAACACCATATATTTT. The rearrangement uses TRBV19 and TRBJ1-3, with 8 bases that match TRBD1. Trimming took 3 bases from V and 4 from J; bases not matched to a gene: 2. The CDR3 length is 14 residues. Germline V CDR1 and CDR2: LNHDA, SQIVND (reference sequence).

V is TRBV5-1 and J is TRBJ2-1, with 7 bases that match TRBD1. The CDR3 is 15 amino acids. Germline loops: CDR1 SGHRS, CDR2 YFSETQ. The V and J ends lost 2 bases and 6 bases, in that order; junction bases with no gene match: 8. CDR3 coding DNA: TGCGCCAGCAGCTTAAGACAGGGTGTCATCAATGAGCAGTTCTTC. Its translation is CASSLRQGVINEQFF.

The chain has TRBV2 and TRBJ1-3; D is ambiguous. The CDR3 length is 14 residues. V lost 3 bases, J lost 4 bases, and 10 bases lay in between. Germline V gene lookup returns CDR1 SNHLY and CDR2 FYNNEI. The CDR3, as DNA: TGTGCCAGCAGTGACCTGACCGGGGGAAACACCATATATTTT. This sequence encodes CASSDLTGGNTIYF.

CDR3 DNA sequence: TGTGCCAGCAGCTTATCACGGGCAGATACGCAGTATTTT. Its protein is CASSLSRADTQYF. The chain couples TRBV7-3 to TRBJ2-3; D unclear. The CDR3 is 13 residues long. Germline values: CDR1 SGHTA, CDR2 FQGTGA. Trimming cost V 2 bases and J 4 bases, with 7 bases left between them.

In this sample, this clone turned up a few times. CDR3 residues: CASSPGAGRGFYGYTF. CDR3 nucleotide sequence: TGTGCCAGCAGCCCGGGGGCAGGGAGGGGATTCTATGGCTACACCTTC. J is TRBJ1-2 and V is TRBV7-8; D possibly corresponds to TRBD1 (6 bases). The CDR3 has 16 amino acids. V was cut by 5 bases and J by 4 bases, with 20 bases left in between. Germline CDR1 reads SGHVS; CDR2 reads FQNEAQ.

CDR3 protein: CASRRTGGITEAFF. The CDR3 DNA reads TGTGCCAGCAGACGGACAGGGGGGATCACTGAAGCTTTCTTT. V usage is TRBV6-5 and J usage is TRBJ1-1; 10 bases fit TRBD1. This CDR3 is 14 amino acids long. V trimming: 6 bases; J trimming: 4 bases; junction bases outside the gene matches: 5. The V gene's germline CDR1 is MNHEY and CDR2 SVGAGI.

The rearrangement uses TRBV2 and TRBJ2-3; D gene unclear. The CDR3 sequence is 16 residues long. Germline CDR1 and CDR2: SNHLY and FYNNEI. The V gene lost 1 base and the J gene lost 4 bases, with 15 bases spanning the gap. CDR3 in DNA: TGTGCCAGCAGTGAAGATCCAGCTAGGTGGTCAGATACGCAGTATTTT. Translating it yields CASSEDPARWSDTQYF.

The chain uses TRBV5-1 and TRBJ1-1; unclear D gene. This CDR3 comprises 14 residues. Germline V gene lookup returns CDR1 SGHRS and CDR2 YFSETQ. The V gene lost 3 bases and the J gene lost 6 bases, with 15 bases spanning the gap. The CDR3 DNA is TGCGCCAGCAGCTCCCCGGAACGGAGCTCTGAAGCTTTCTTT. Amino acids: CASSSPERSSEAFF.

The chain links TRBV29-1 to TRBJ1-1, with D possibly being TRBD1 (6 bases). CDR1 and CDR2 from the germline V gene are SQVTM and ANQGSEA. The V and J ends lost 1 base and 3 bases respectively, with 12 bases between them. This CDR3 spans 14 amino acids. The CDR3 region is CSVEVGGRDTEAFF. The DNA for the CDR3 is TGCAGCGTTGAAGTTGGGGGGCGGGACACTGAAGCTTTCTTT.

CDR3 nucleotides: TGTGCCATCAGGGGGACGGACGATAGCAATCAGCCCCAGCATTTT. Protein sequence: CAIRGTDDSNQPQHF. The V and J genes are TRBV10-3 and TRBJ1-5; possible D gene TRBD1, 5 bases. Germline V lookup: CDR1 ENHRY, CDR2 SYGVKD. With 6 bases removed from V and 0 bases from J, the gap between germline ends came to 12 bases. The CDR3 is 15 amino acids.

The chain joins TRBV6-1 to TRBJ1-1, with 8 bases that match TRBD1. Germline-derived CDR1 and CDR2 are MNHNS and SASEGT. The CDR3 extends over 16 amino acids. V shed 2 bases and J 3 bases; nucleotides not matched to a gene: 8. The CDR3 DNA follows: TGTGCCAGCAGTGAAACAGGGGGACTTCCGGACACTGAAGCTTTCTTT. Translation: CASSETGGLPDTEAFF.

This chain links TRBV28 with TRBJ1-4; D might be TRBD1 (6 bases). Trimming took 4 bases from V and 0 from J, leaving 12 bases between them. This CDR3 contains 16 residues. Germline V CDR1 and CDR2: MDHEN, SYDVKM. CDR3 loop: CASSSPQGATNEKLFF. The CDR3 DNA is TGTGCCAGCAGTTCCCCACAGGGAGCAACTAATGAAAAACTGTTTTTT.

The gene calls are TRBV28 and TRBJ1-5; 8 bases line up with TRBD1. With V trimmed by 9 bases and J by 4 bases, 8 bases remained unmatched. The CDR3 consists of 14 residues. Looked up from germline, CDR1 is MDHEN and CDR2 is SYDVKM. The CDR3 reads CASADRVGNQPQHF. CDR3 sequence (DNA): TGTGCCAGTGCGGACAGGGTAGGGAATCAGCCCCAGCATTTT.

This chain connects TRBV6-2 or TRBV6-3 to TRBJ1-3; D is ambiguous. The CDR3 has 17 amino acids. With 0 bases removed from V and 0 bases from J, the gap between germline ends came to 12 bases. CDR1 is MNHEY, CDR2 SVGEGT, per germline. The CDR3 reads CASSYSEELYSGNTIYF. In DNA, the CDR3 is TGTGCCAGCAGTTACTCAGAGGAGCTGTACTCTGGAAACACCATATATTTT.